This passage covers 23 T cell receptor beta chains from one sample sequenced in a study of beta chain features in type 1 diabetes (dated by TCRdb to 2016 to 2019). Overall results and qualifications from the work: A moderate but significant shortening of TCRB CDR3 length was observed in type 1 diabetes patients in all four CD4+ subsets.

The receptor library was made with the immunoSEQ multiplex PCR assay. The entire isolated RNA was reverse transcribed using the High Capacity cDNA Reverse Transcription Kit, and thus expressed TCRB transcripts were sequenced. TCRdb mirrors the immuneACCESS table, restricted to in-frame sequences. Some clones are absent from its copies; in checked studies, under half trace to an unresolved V gene, and the reason for the others is unknown. The sample has 200,000 to 300,000 clones on record, 20% of them singletons. Of the sample, approximately 0.029% falls within the top ten clones. Their antigens are not known. The sample comprised naive CD4+ T cells from blood. The cell subset or site label of this sample denotes: true naive CD4+ T cells. These receptors originate from a woman between 40 and 50 years old with type 1 diabetes.

The V and J genes are TRBV5-1 and TRBJ1-3; D unclear. Trimming stripped 0 bases from V and 4 bases from J, with 5 bases between. CDR1 is SGHRS and CDR2 is YFSETQ in the germline V gene. The CDR3 covers 13 residues. For the CDR3, the DNA is TGCGCCAGCAGCTTGGAACAGGGAAACACCATATATTTT. Encoded protein: CASSLEQGNTIYF. Drawing the rest from reference TRBV5-1 and TRBJ1-3, the complete variable domain is KAGVTQTPRYLIKTRGQQVTLSCSPISGHRSVSWYQQTPGQGLQFLFEYFSETQRNKGNFPGRFSGRQFSNSRSEMNVSTLELGDSALYLCASSLEQGNTIYFGEGSWLTVV.

J is TRBJ1-1 and V is TRBV28; D not resolved. Per the germline V gene, CDR1 is MDHEN and CDR2 is SYDVKM. Trimming cost V 3 bases and J 4 bases, with 9 bases left between them. This CDR3 comprises 13 residues. The CDR3 sequence is CASSFSFGTEAFF. The CDR3 bases are TGTGCCAGCAGTTTTTCGTTCGGCACTGAAGCTTTCTTT.

The chain links TRBV7-2 to TRBJ2-5, with TRBD2 as a possible D gene (5 bases). The CDR3 loop spans 13 amino acids. Trimming removed 1 base from V and 5 bases from J, with 8 bases in between. Germline V gives CDR1 SGHTA, CDR2 FQGNSA. CDR3 loop: CASSLGRVETQYF. Here the CDR3 DNA reads TGTGCCAGCAGCTTAGGGCGGGTGGAGACCCAGTACTTC.

CDR3 amino acids: CASSPQGGVYQPQHF. CDR3 DNA: TGTGCCAGCAGTCCTCAGGGTGGCGTTTATCAGCCCCAGCATTTT. The chain carries TRBV6-5 and TRBJ1-5, with D possibly being TRBD1 (5 bases). V was pared by 5 bases and J by 5 bases, with 16 bases between. CDR1 MNHEY and CDR2 SVGAGI come from the germline V gene. The CDR3 extends over 15 amino acids.

The chain has TRBV9 and TRBJ1-5; a weak D match, TRBD1 (6 bases). CDR1 is SGDLS and CDR2 is YYNGEE in the germline V gene. This CDR3 comprises 14 residues. V dropped 3 bases and J dropped 1 base, with 8 bases sitting between them. The CDR3 protein is CASSAGTSNQPQHF. The CDR3 nucleotides are TGTGCCAGCAGCGCCGGGACAAGCAATCAGCCCCAGCATTTT. Full variable domain (missing parts from reference TRBV9 and TRBJ1-5): DSGVTQTPKHLITATGQRVTLRCSPRSGDLSVYWYQQSLDQGLQFLIQYYNGEERAKGNILERFSAQQFPDLHSELNLSSLELGDSALYFCASSAGTSNQPQHFGDGTRLSIL.

The CDR3 sequence is CASSGRNYGYTF. CDR3 in DNA: TGCGCCAGCAGCGGGAGAAACTATGGCTACACCTTC. V is TRBV5-1 and J is TRBJ1-2; D gene ambiguous. CDR3 length equals 12 residues. Trimming removed 4 bases from V and 2 bases from J, with 6 bases in between. The germline V gene has CDR1 SGHRS and CDR2 YFSETQ.

This clone has a handful of counts. Other DNA variants within this sample encode the same CDR3. The chain uses TRBV18 and TRBJ1-1; the D is unclear. In germline, CDR1 is KGHSH, CDR2 LQKENI. V shed 2 bases and J shed 1 base, with 5 bases lying between them. The CDR3 consists of 13 residues. The CDR3 sequence is CASSPSENTEAFF. The CDR3 bases are TGTGCCAGCTCACCATCAGAGAACACTGAAGCTTTCTTT.

The genes are TRBV29-1 and TRBJ1-1, with 10 positions matching TRBD1. The J segment lost 5 bases and the V segment lost 6 bases, leaving 6 bases of the junction unmatched. The CDR3 is 13 amino acids. Germline V gene lookup returns CDR1 SQVTM and CDR2 ANQGSEA. CDR3 sequence reads: CSVAGTGATEAFF. For the CDR3, the DNA is TGCAGCGTCGCCGGGACAGGGGCTACTGAAGCTTTCTTT. Full variable domain (outside the CDR3, taken from reference TRBV29-1 and TRBJ1-1): SAVISQKPSRDICQRGTSLTIQCQVDSQVTMMFWYRQQPGQSLTLIATANQGSEATYESGFVIDKFPISRPNLTFSTLTVSNMSPEDSSIYLCSVAGTGATEAFFGQGTRLTVV.

The table lists this clone with a few counts. This chain links TRBV5-1 with TRBJ1-2; 8 bases match TRBD1. This CDR3 has 16 amino acids. V lost 4 bases to trimming and J lost 2 bases; unmatched junction nucleotides: 10. Germline lookup yields CDR1 SGHRS and CDR2 YFSETQ. For the CDR3, the DNA is TGCGCCAGCAGCCGGGGCCGGGACAGGACGAACTATGGCTACACCTTC. Translated: CASSRGRDRTNYGYTF.

The chain is built from TRBV4-2 and TRBJ2-7; weak D call: TRBD2 (6 bases). The germline gives CDR1 LGHNA, CDR2 YNFKEQ. V was shortened by 0 bases and J by 3 bases, with 15 bases between the two germline ends. The CDR3 has 16 residues. CDR3 amino acids: CASSQEGGIGFYEQYF. The CDR3 DNA sequence: TGTGCCAGCAGCCAAGAGGGGGGTATTGGATTCTACGAGCAGTACTTC.

This clone was counted a few times. V is TRBV28 and J is TRBJ1-5; TRBD1 matches 7 bases. The CDR3 contains 16 residues. CDR1 and CDR2 (germline): MDHEN, SYDVKM. V lost 5 bases and J lost 2; bases outside the gene matches: 9. For the CDR3, the DNA is TGTGCCAGCAGTCCGTCGACAGGGAAGGGCAATCAGCCCCAGCATTTT. It encodes CASSPSTGKGNQPQHF.

The rearrangement links TRBV7-2 to TRBJ1-6; D gene unclear. The CDR3 has 16 amino acids. V gave up 2 bases and J gave up 8 bases, with 16 bases separating them. Germline V CDR1 and CDR2: SGHTA, FQGNSA. The CDR3 is CASSLNTGADDSPLHF. CDR3 in DNA: TGTGCCAGCAGCTTAAATACCGGAGCCGATGATTCACCCCTCCACTTT.

This clone came up a few times. V usage is TRBV2 and J usage is TRBJ1-2; D gene uncertain. CDR1 SNHLY and CDR2 FYNNEI come from the germline V gene. Trimming stripped 6 bases from V and 7 bases from J, with 18 bases between. The CDR3 contains 14 residues. CDR3 in DNA: TGTGCCAGCAGCGCCCTCATCGGGGAACCTGGCTACACCTTC. Protein: CASSALIGEPGYTF.

This chain uses TRBV30 with TRBJ1-2; TRBD1 aligns across 7 bases. The germline V gene encodes CDR1 GTSNPN and CDR2 SVGIG (reference sequence). V dropped 0 bases and J dropped 3; count of bases not matched to a gene: 1. This CDR3 region has 13 residues. The CDR3 is CAWSVGTDYGYTF. CDR3 nucleotides: TGTGCCTGGAGTGTCGGGACAGACTATGGCTACACCTTC.

This clone came up a few times. The chain is built from TRBV7-3 and TRBJ1-6, with 8 bases identical to TRBD1. The CDR3 length is 15 residues. The V gene's germline CDR1 is SGHTA and CDR2 FQGTGA. The ends lost 0 bases at V and 14 bases at J; junction bases unmatched: 9. The DNA of the CDR3 is TGTGCCAGCAGCTTAACCGGGATGACAGGGGAATCCCTCCACTTT. It encodes CASSLTGMTGESLHF.

V gene TRBV7-2 combines with J gene TRBJ2-3, with 9 bases identical to TRBD1. CDR1 SGHTA and CDR2 FQGNSA come from the germline V gene. This CDR3 region has 18 residues. V gave up 0 bases and J gave up 2 bases; unmatched junction bases: 9. The CDR3 reads CASSLARYRGRDTDTQYF. The CDR3 DNA reads TGTGCCAGCAGCTTAGCCCGCTACAGGGGGCGAGACACAGATACGCAGTATTTT. Combining the CDR3 with reference TRBV7-2 and TRBJ2-3 gives the whole variable domain GAGVSQSPSNKVTEKGKDVELRCDPISGHTALYWYRQSLGQGLEFLIYFQGNSAPDKSGLPSDRFSAERTGGSVSTLTIQRTQQEDSAVYLCASSLARYRGRDTDTQYFGPGTRLTVL.

In this sample, this clone turned up a few times. The chain recombines TRBV7-6 with TRBJ2-7; no reliable D call. The V and J ends lost 1 base and 7 bases respectively, with 17 bases between them. Germline loops: CDR1 SGHVS, CDR2 FNYEAQ. The CDR3 extends over 15 amino acids. Here the CDR3 reads CASSLGGLPTREQYF. The CDR3, as DNA: TGTGCCAGCAGCTTAGGAGGTCTACCCACGAGAGAGCAGTACTTC.

Only a few counts were recorded for this clone. V and J are TRBV4-3 and TRBJ1-4; 9 bases fit TRBD1. The CDR3 is made up of 15 amino acids. V shed 4 bases, J shed 7 bases, and the junction held 7 bases outside the gene matches. Germline assignment: CDR1 LGHNA and CDR2 YSLEER. The CDR3 region has the DNA TGCGCCAGCAGCCCCCTCGAGACAGGGGGTGAAAAACTGTTTTTT. Translating it yields CASSPLETGGEKLFF.

This clone was seen a handful of times. This sequence joins TRBV6-5 and TRBJ2-7; the D gene is possibly TRBD2 (6 bases). The CDR3 totals 12 residues. V lost 4 bases to trimming and J lost 2 bases, with 6 bases between them. The germline V gene has CDR1 MNHEY and CDR2 SVGAGI. The CDR3 reads CASSSGAYEQYF. DNA for the CDR3: TGTGCCAGCAGTTCGGGGGCCTACGAGCAGTACTTC.

The V gene is TRBV30, the J gene TRBJ1-3; TRBD1 is a possible D gene (6 bases). V was shortened by 8 bases and J by 7 bases, with 15 bases between the two germline ends. Germline assignment: CDR1 GTSNPN and CDR2 SVGIG (reference sequence). The CDR3 totals 12 residues. In nucleotides, the CDR3 is TGTGCCCGGGGGGAAGGGGGGAACACCATATATTTT. This gives the protein CARGEGGNTIYF.

The chain is built from TRBV7-8 and TRBJ1-6; TRBD1 is a possible D gene (6 bases). Germline V gene sequence: CDR1 SGHVS, CDR2 FQNEAQ. The CDR3 loop spans 15 amino acids. V was shortened by 0 bases and J by 7 bases, with 10 bases between the two germline ends. CDR3 sequence (DNA): TGTGCCAGCAGCTTAGCGAAGGGACAAAATTCACCCCTCCACTTT. Translating gives CASSLAKGQNSPLHF.

The chain has TRBV2 and TRBJ1-5; 7 positions match TRBD1. Germline trimming cut 0 bases from V and 6 bases from J; bases unmatched to any gene: 2. This CDR3 has 14 residues. CDR1 SNHLY and CDR2 FYNNEI come from the germline V gene. CDR3 DNA: TGTGCCAGCAGTGAAGCGTACAGGGGTCAGCCCCAGCATTTT. Translating gives CASSEAYRGQPQHF.

The CDR3 DNA sequence: TGTGCCAGCAGTTTTGTACAGAGCAATGGCTACACCTTC. It codes for CASSFVQSNGYTF. The genes are TRBV28 and TRBJ1-2, with D unresolved. The CDR3 is made up of 13 amino acids. V lost 3 bases to trimming and J lost 6 bases, with 11 bases between them. Per the germline V gene, CDR1 is MDHEN and CDR2 is SYDVKM.